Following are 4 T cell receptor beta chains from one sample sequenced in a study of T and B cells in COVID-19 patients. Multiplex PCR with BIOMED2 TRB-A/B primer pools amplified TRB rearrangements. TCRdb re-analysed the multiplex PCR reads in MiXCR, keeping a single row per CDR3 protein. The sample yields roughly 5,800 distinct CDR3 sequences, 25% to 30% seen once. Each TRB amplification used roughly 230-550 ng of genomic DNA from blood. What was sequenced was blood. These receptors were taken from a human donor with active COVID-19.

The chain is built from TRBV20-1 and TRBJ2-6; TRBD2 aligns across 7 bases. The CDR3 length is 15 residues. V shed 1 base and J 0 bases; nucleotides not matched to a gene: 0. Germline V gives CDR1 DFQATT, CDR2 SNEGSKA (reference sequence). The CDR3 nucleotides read TGCAGTGCTAGAGGGGAGGGCTCTGGGGCCAACGTCCTGACTTTC. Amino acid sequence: CSARGEGSGANVLTF.

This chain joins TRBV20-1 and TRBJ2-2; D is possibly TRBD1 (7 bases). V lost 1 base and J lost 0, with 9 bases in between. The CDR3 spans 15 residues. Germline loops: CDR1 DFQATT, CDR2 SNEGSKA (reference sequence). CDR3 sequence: CSARVRGANTGELFF. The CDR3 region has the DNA TGCAGTGCTAGAGTCAGGGGGGCGAACACCGGGGAGCTGTTTTTT.

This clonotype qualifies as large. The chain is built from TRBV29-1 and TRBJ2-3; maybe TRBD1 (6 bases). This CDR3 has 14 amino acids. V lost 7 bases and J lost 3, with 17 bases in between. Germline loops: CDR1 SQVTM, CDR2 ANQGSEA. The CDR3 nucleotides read TGCAGCGCTGGGGCAGGGGAATTGACAGATACGCAGTATTTT. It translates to CSAGAGELTDTQYF.

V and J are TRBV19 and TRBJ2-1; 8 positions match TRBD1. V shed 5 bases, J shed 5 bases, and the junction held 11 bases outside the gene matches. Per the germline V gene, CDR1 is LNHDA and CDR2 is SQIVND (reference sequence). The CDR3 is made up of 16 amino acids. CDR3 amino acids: CASSDPRTGLNNEQFF. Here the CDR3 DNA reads TGTGCCAGTAGTGACCCCCGGACAGGGCTTAACAATGAGCAGTTCTTC.